One and the same sample provided the 15 T cell receptor beta chains below, sequenced in a study of cytomegalovirus exposure and HLA in healthy donors. Here immunoSEQ multiplex PCR was the method, and the copy in TCRdb shows in-frame clones only, minus some. The sample includes around 190,000 clones, around 88% seen only once; the top ten take roughly 1.5%. The specimen sequenced was PBMCs. These receptor sequences come from a woman aged 18-35 years in good health and CMV-seronegative.

The chain links TRBV25-1 to TRBJ1-1; 7 nucleotides line up with TRBD1. CDR3 length: 15 amino acids. Trimming took 4 bases from V and 1 from J; bases not matched to a gene: 6. Germline V gene data show CDR1 as MGHDK and CDR2 as SYGVNS. The CDR3 loop reads CASSGGGGPNTEAFF. CDR3 bases: TGTGCCAGCAGTGGAGGGGGCGGACCGAACACTGAAGCTTTCTTT.

The V call is TRBV27, the J call TRBJ1-5, with D possibly matching TRBD1 (6 bases). The CDR3 covers 13 residues. Germline CDR1 MNHEY, CDR2 SMNVEV (reference sequence). The CDR3 region has the DNA TGTGTCAGTGGGACAAATAGCAATCAGCCCCAGCATTTT. Encoded protein: CVSGTNSNQPQHF.

This sequence joins TRBV7-3 and TRBJ1-2; TRBD1 matches 9 bases. CDR3 size: 14 residues. Germline CDR1 is SGHTA and CDR2 is FQGTGA. V dropped 5 bases and J dropped 7; count of bases not matched to a gene: 8. The DNA of the CDR3 is TGTGCCAGCAGCCCAACTACAGGGGGCGGTGGCTACACCTTC. It specifies CASSPTTGGGGYTF.

The rearrangement links TRBV9 to TRBJ1-1; tentatively, D is TRBD1 (5 bases). The V gene lost 6 bases and the J gene lost 3 bases, with 15 bases spanning the gap. Germline loops: CDR1 SGDLS, CDR2 YYNGEE. The CDR3 length is 14 residues. CDR3 nucleotide sequence: TGTGCCAGCACGAAACAGGTTTCGTACACTGAAGCTTTCTTT. Its translation: CASTKQVSYTEAFF.

This sequence joins TRBV4-2 and TRBJ2-3, with TRBD2 matching 8 bases. The CDR3 consists of 16 residues. The germline V gene encodes CDR1 LGHNA and CDR2 YNFKEQ. J gave up 4 bases and V 1 base, and 7 bases lay outside the gene matches. The CDR3 sequence is CASSQAIRGGSDTQYF. Written as DNA, the CDR3 is TGTGCCAGCAGCCAAGCAATTCGCGGGGGGTCAGATACGCAGTATTTT.

V and J are TRBV5-1 and TRBJ2-7; D uncertain. In germline, CDR1 is SGHRS, CDR2 YFSETQ. The CDR3 loop spans 11 amino acids. Trimming pared 5 bases from V and 6 bases from J, leaving 9 bases between. The CDR3 region is CASRAQTEQYF. As DNA, the CDR3 is TGCGCCAGCAGGGCACAGACCGAGCAGTACTTC.

The chain couples TRBV7-9 to TRBJ2-3; 9 nucleotides agree with TRBD2. With 2 bases clipped from V and 4 bases from J, the junction kept 4 bases outside the gene matches. The germline V gene has CDR1 SEHNR and CDR2 FQNEAQ (reference sequence). There are 15 residues in the CDR3. As DNA, the CDR3 is TGTGCCAGCAGCTTATGGCGGGAGGGGGCAGATACGCAGTATTTT. It codes for CASSLWREGADTQYF.

This rearrangement joins TRBV6-6 to TRBJ2-3; 8 bases agree with TRBD1. The V gene end was trimmed by 6 bases and the J gene end by 7 bases; junction bases not matched to a gene: 9. The CDR3 sequence is 14 residues long. Germline CDR1 reads MNHNY; CDR2 reads SVGAGI (reference sequence). CDR3 sequence reads: CASSLGQGGNTQYF. The CDR3 DNA reads TGTGCCAGCAGCCTCGGACAGGGTGGGAATACGCAGTATTTT.

The chain employs TRBV30 and TRBJ2-7; tentative D call: TRBD2 (6 bases). CDR3 length: 14 amino acids. CDR1 and CDR2 from the germline V gene are GTSNPN and SVGIG (reference sequence). Trimming took 0 bases from V and 3 from J, leaving 12 bases between them. The DNA for the CDR3 is TGTGCCTGGAGTGTGAGACTAGTCGACTACGAGCAGTACTTC. Translation: CAWSVRLVDYEQYF.

The table lists this clone with a count of one. The chain links TRBV6-5 to TRBJ1-2; 11 nucleotides agree with TRBD1. Germline V CDR1 and CDR2: MNHEY, SVGAGI. The CDR3 consists of 16 residues. V lost 2 bases to trimming and J lost 2 bases; unmatched junction nucleotides: 4. The CDR3 spells CASSYRTGGWNYGYTF. The CDR3 nucleotides read TGTGCCAGCAGTTACCGGACAGGGGGCTGGAACTATGGCTACACCTTC.

This chain joins TRBV5-1 and TRBJ2-5, with 7 bases lining up with TRBD2. The CDR3 length is 15 residues. V lost 0 bases, J lost 1 base, and 3 bases stayed unmatched. Germline CDR1 reads SGHRS; CDR2 reads YFSETQ. The CDR3, as DNA: TGCGCCAGCAGCTTGGCAGGGACTACCCAAGAGACCCAGTACTTC. Protein product: CASSLAGTTQETQYF.

This clone was detected only a few times. This chain connects TRBV19 to TRBJ1-4; D gene unclear. V dropped 5 bases and J dropped 5 bases, with 15 bases sitting between them. CDR1 is LNHDA and CDR2 is SQIVND in the germline V gene (reference sequence). The CDR3 runs 15 residues. CDR3 DNA sequence: TGTGCCAGTAGTGGTTCGGAGGATCGAAATGAAAAACTGTTTTTT. It is translated as CASSGSEDRNEKLFF.

The chain combines TRBV6-1 with TRBJ1-2; D is undetermined. The germline CDR1 and CDR2 sequences are MNHNS and SASEGT. The CDR3 has 13 residues. Trimming stripped 1 base from V and 11 bases from J, with 14 bases between. CDR3 sequence reads: CASSEGVDTHYTF. DNA for the CDR3: TGTGCCAGCAGTGAAGGGGTAGACACGCATTACACCTTC.

The V and J genes are TRBV28 and TRBJ2-7; TRBD1 matches 8 bases. The ends lost 5 bases at V and 3 bases at J; junction bases unmatched: 9. This CDR3 contains 15 residues. Germline V gives CDR1 MDHEN, CDR2 SYDVKM. The CDR3 DNA reads TGTGCCAGCAGTCTGTCCGGGACAGGACACTACGAGCAGTACTTC. Residues: CASSLSGTGHYEQYF.

V and J are TRBV28 and TRBJ1-6; D is unclear. The CDR3 is made up of 12 amino acids. Germline CDR1 and CDR2: MDHEN and SYDVKM. Trimming shortened V by 1 base and J by 11 bases, and 6 bases separated the two germline ends. Written as DNA, the CDR3 is TGTGCCAGCAGTTTATCGGTGCCACCCCTCCACTTT. As protein: CASSLSVPPLHF. Variable domain in full (rest from reference TRBV28 and TRBJ1-6): DVKVTQSSRYLVKRTGEKVFLECVQDMDHENMFWYRQDPGLGLRLIYFSYDVKMKEKGDIPEGYSVSREKKERFSLILESASTNQTSMYLCASSLSVPPLHFGNGTRLTVT.